This note documents a single TCR beta chain sequence. These data come from a study of blood T cell repertoires in COVID-19. In the study overall: Specimens from acute and convalescent COVID-19 originated in the United States, Italy and Spain.

From germline, CDR1 is SGHKS and CDR2 YYEKEE (reference sequence). CDR3 length equals 15 residues. Losses at the gene ends were 0 bases for V and 5 bases for J; bases not matched to a gene: 6. Those who participated ranged in age from roughly 18 to 95 years and resided in about 24 US areas. Recovered status applied to Cohort 3 donors who had two consecutive negative PCRs. It also applied to those with clearance or with symptom resolution. Here immunoSEQ multiplex PCR was the method, and the copy in TCRdb shows in-frame clones only, minus some. The repertoire holds 490,000 or so clones, with over 75% as singletons.

Input material: PBMCs or T cells enriched from blood (not recorded which). V is TRBV5-5 and J is TRBJ2-5; TRBD2 matches 8 bases. The source is a woman aged 40 to 50 who had recovered from COVID-19. Here the CDR3 reads CASSLAGGPGETQYF. CDR3 DNA: TGTGCCAGCAGCTTGGCGGGAGGGCCGGGGGAGACCCAGTACTTC.